These T cell receptor beta chains were read from a single sample in a study of response to subunit inactivated influenza vaccine. MiXCR was run by TCRdb on the RT-PCR reads, yielding one entry per CDR3 protein. The sample gives 710,000 or so distinct CDR3 sequences, 15% to 18% of which show up once; 9.5% to 13% is in the top ten. This material consisted of PBMCs from blood, taken 11 to 12 days after vaccination. These receptors originate from a man aged 45-65 years who received an inactivated influenza vaccine. Both conserved end residues are part of each CDR3. The D gene is left open where the match is weak. A row's size may be missing; if present it is once, few, many or a size class.

clone_size,v_call,d_call,j_call,cdr3_aa,cdr3_nt
.,TRBV6-2/TRBV6-3,TRBD2,TRBJ2-5,CASSYQLAGVQETQYF,TGTGCCAGCAGTTACCAACTAGCGGGAGTCCAAGAGACCCAGTACTTC
.,TRBV20-1,.,TRBJ2-3,CSARAGLNADTQYF,TGCAGTGCTAGGGCCGGGCTCAACGCCGATACGCAGTATTTT
.,TRBV12-3/TRBV12-4,.,TRBJ2-7,CASSFADIGRSPYEQYF,TGTGCCAGCAGTTTTGCCGATATTGGGCGGAGTCCCTACGAGCAGTACTTC
.,TRBV28,TRBD2,TRBJ2-5,CASSSGTSGGKTQYF,TGTGCCAGCAGTTCAGGGACTAGCGGGGGAAAGACCCAGTACTTC
.,TRBV4-1,TRBD2,TRBJ2-5,CASSLLAGGLETQYF,TGCGCCAGCAGCCTACTAGCGGGGGGTTTGGAGACCCAGTACTTC
few,TRBV2,.,TRBJ1-5,CASSNTGYKDQPQHF,TGTGCCAGCAGCAACACAGGGTATAAGGATCAGCCCCAGCATTTT
few,TRBV5-5,TRBD2,TRBJ2-1,CASSLVGRLASYNEQFF,TGTGCCAGCAGCTTGGTCGGGCGACTAGCCTCGTACAATGAGCAGTTCTTC
.,TRBV7-2,TRBD2,TRBJ2-1,CASRSLAGGDEQFF,TGTGCCAGCAGGAGTCTAGCGGGGGGTGATGAGCAGTTCTTC
few,TRBV20-1,TRBD1,TRBJ1-5,CSAREGDRGNNQPQHF,TGCAGTGCTAGAGAGGGGGACAGGGGGAACAATCAGCCCCAGCATTTT
few,TRBV6-2/TRBV6-3,TRBD2,TRBJ2-1,CASSFSLGLERVNEQFF,TGTGCCAGCAGTTTCAGTTTAGGACTAGAAAGAGTCAATGAGCAGTTCTTC
.,TRBV12-3/TRBV12-4,.,TRBJ2-7,CASSQQGTLGQYF,TGTGCCAGCTCCCAACAGGGAACGCTGGGGCAGTACTTC
.,TRBV7-9,.,TRBJ2-1,CAIKTTGTFYNEQFF,TGTGCCATAAAAACCACCGGGACCTTTTACAATGAGCAGTTCTTC
few,TRBV12-3/TRBV12-4,.,TRBJ2-6,CASSEGQLYSGANVLTF,TGTGCCAGCAGTGAAGGACAGTTGTACTCTGGGGCCAACGTCCTGACTTTC
.,TRBV15,.,TRBJ2-3,CATSRMGRPAPDTQYF,TGTGCCACCAGCAGGATGGGACGCCCGGCCCCAGATACGCAGTATTTT
.,TRBV4-3,.,TRBJ2-3,CASSQDLRRSTDTQYF,TGCGCCAGCAGCCAAGATCTGAGGCGGTCCACAGATACGCAGTATTTT
.,TRBV7-2,TRBD2,TRBJ2-5,CASSPQAGLETQYF,TGTGCCAGCAGCCCTCAAGCGGGGTTGGAGACCCAGTACTTC
few,TRBV6-2/TRBV6-3,.,TRBJ2-5,CASSYPRGLAETQYF,TGTGCCAGCAGTTACCCCCGCGGATTGGCGGAGACCCAGTACTTC
.,TRBV7-9,TRBD2,TRBJ2-3,CASSSAGATDTQYF,TGTGCCAGCAGCTCTGCGGGAGCCACAGATACGCAGTATTTT
few,TRBV29-1,.,TRBJ2-3,CSAEQGPDTQYF,TGCAGCGCAGAGCAGGGTCCAGATACGCAGTATTTT
few,TRBV6-1,.,TRBJ2-3,CASTLWKGLASTDTQYF,TGTGCCAGCACCCTGTGGAAGGGGCTGGCTAGCACAGATACGCAGTATTTT
few,TRBV11-3,TRBD2,TRBJ2-1,CASSLVGTSGLQFF,TGTGCCAGCAGCTTAGTAGGGACTAGCGGATTGCAGTTCTTC
few,TRBV12-3/TRBV12-4,.,TRBJ2-7,CASSSSPATYEQYF,TGTGCCAGCAGTTCCAGCCCGGCCACCTACGAGCAGTACTTC
.,TRBV12-3/TRBV12-4,TRBD1,TRBJ1-5,CASSREGASNQPQHF,TGTGCCAGCAGCAGAGAGGGGGCAAGCAATCAGCCCCAGCATTTT
.,TRBV5-1,TRBD2,TRBJ2-2,CASSLAILAGESGELFF,TGCGCCAGCAGCTTGGCCATACTAGCGGGAGAATCCGGGGAGCTGTTTTTT
.,TRBV7-2,.,TRBJ2-1,CASSFWTSGDEQFF,TGTGCCAGCAGCTTCTGGACTTCAGGTGATGAGCAGTTCTTC
.,TRBV2,.,TRBJ2-7,CASRLGLEADRF,TGTGCCAGCCGTCTAGGTTTAGAAGCCGACAGGTTC
few,TRBV15,.,TRBJ2-5,CATSREWGQETQYF,TGTGCCACCAGCAGAGAGTGGGGGCAAGAGACCCAGTACTTC
.,TRBV24-1,TRBD1,TRBJ1-5,CATSETGAQAQHF,TGTGCCACCAGTGAGACAGGGGCCCAGGCCCAGCATTTT
.,TRBV4-1,.,TRBJ2-1,CASSQDEGLYNEQFF,TGCGCCAGCAGCCAAGACGAGGGGTTATACAATGAGCAGTTCTTC
.,TRBV7-9,TRBD1,TRBJ2-4,CASSGNRGRTAKNIQYF,TGTGCCAGCAGCGGGAACAGGGGGCGGACGGCCAAAAACATTCAGTACTTC
.,TRBV7-2,.,TRBJ1-6,CASSLRTVNSPLHF,TGTGCCAGCAGCCTAAGGACAGTTAATTCACCCCTCCACTTT
many,TRBV7-8,TRBD2,TRBJ2-3,CASSLDLGLADTDTQYF,TGTGCCAGCAGCTTGGACCTGGGACTAGCTGACACAGATACGCAGTATTTT
.,TRBV20-1,.,TRBJ1-3,CSASDLYSGNTIYF,TGCAGTGCTTCAGATCTCTACTCTGGAAACACCATATATTTT
.,TRBV24-1,.,TRBJ2-3,CATSPRQVSSTDTQYF,TGTGCCACCAGTCCGCGACAGGTTTCTAGCACAGATACGCAGTATTTT
few,TRBV5-1,TRBD2,TRBJ2-1,CASSRTSGERGNEQFF,TGCGCCAGCAGCCGGACTAGCGGGGAGAGGGGAAATGAGCAGTTCTTC
.,TRBV20-1,.,TRBJ2-5,CSAREIQETQYF,TGCAGTGCTCGGGAGATACAAGAGACCCAGTACTTC
many,TRBV6-1,.,TRBJ1-4,CASRNQPASNEKLFF,TGTGCCAGCAGGAACCAGCCAGCCTCTAATGAAAAACTGTTTTTT